Each of the 25 T cell receptor beta chains below was sequenced from the same sample in a study of tumor-infiltrating lymphocytes in localized non-small cell lung cancer. Libraries were prepared by immunoSEQ multiplex PCR; TCRdb keeps only in-frame clonotypes and omits some of them. The sample consists of over 7,500 clones, about three quarters of them appearing once. Material: lung tumor tissue. These receptor sequences come from a human donor with non-small cell lung cancer.

The chain links TRBV29-1 to TRBJ1-1; D unclear. Germline V CDR1 and CDR2: SQVTM, ANQGSEA. The CDR3 is 12 residues long. V lost 4 bases to trimming and J lost 1 base, with 7 bases between them. CDR3 DNA: TGCAGCGTTGGGCATAGGAACACTGAAGCTTTCTTT. Protein sequence: CSVGHRNTEAFF. Based on the CDR3 plus reference TRBV29-1 and TRBJ1-1, the full variable domain is SAVISQKPSRDICQRGTSLTIQCQVDSQVTMMFWYRQQPGQSLTLIATANQGSEATYESGFVIDKFPISRPNLTFSTLTVSNMSPEDSSIYLCSVGHRNTEAFFGQGTRLTVV.

The chain employs TRBV9 and TRBJ1-1; D gene unclear. CDR3 length: 13 residues. The V gene lost 1 base and the J gene lost 1 base, with 5 bases spanning the gap. Germline CDR1 reads SGDLS; CDR2 reads YYNGEE. This chain's CDR3 is CASSVLGNTEAFF. The DNA for the CDR3 is TGTGCCAGCAGCGTATTAGGGAACACTGAAGCTTTCTTT.

CDR3 residues: CASSTETEAFF. CDR3 coding DNA: TGTGCCAGTAGTACAGAAACTGAAGCTTTCTTT. The chain couples TRBV19 to TRBJ1-1; D remains unclear. There are 11 residues in the CDR3. CDR1 LNHDA and CDR2 SQIVND come from the germline V gene (reference sequence). Trimming stripped 4 bases from V and 5 bases from J, with 5 bases between.

This clone was picked up a small number of times. This chain uses TRBV27 with TRBJ2-7; D might be TRBD2 (6 bases). This CDR3 contains 15 residues. Trimming took 5 bases from V and 1 from J, leaving 15 bases between them. Germline CDR1 MNHEY, CDR2 SMNVEV (reference sequence). The CDR3 sequence is CASSPASAPSYEQYF. In DNA form, the CDR3 reads TGTGCCAGCAGTCCTGCTAGCGCCCCTTCCTACGAGCAGTACTTC.

The rearrangement joins TRBV27 to TRBJ2-2, with D maybe TRBD1 (6 bases). Germline V CDR1 and CDR2: MNHEY, SMNVEV (reference sequence). V was trimmed by 7 bases and J by 7 bases, leaving 13 bases between them. The CDR3 covers 13 residues. Written as DNA, the CDR3 is TGTGCCAGCACCGGCGGACAGTTCGGGGAGCTGTTTTTT. Protein sequence: CASTGGQFGELFF.

The genes are TRBV7-3 and TRBJ2-2, with unresolved D. CDR3 size: 15 residues. Trimming removed 5 bases at V and 0 bases at J, with 10 bases between. The germline gives CDR1 SGHTA, CDR2 FQGTGA. Here the CDR3 DNA reads TGTGCCAGCAGCGTGGACGGCTCGAACACCGGGGAGCTGTTTTTT. Amino acid sequence: CASSVDGSNTGELFF.

The chain has TRBV15 and TRBJ1-2; D remains ambiguous. The CDR3 loop spans 15 amino acids. Trimming shortened V by 0 bases and J by 0 bases, and 8 bases separated the two germline ends. Germline V gives CDR1 LNHNV, CDR2 YYDKDF (reference sequence). CDR3 nucleotide sequence: TGTGCCACCAGCAGAGACCATTCGGCTAACTATGGCTACACCTTC. The encoded protein is CATSRDHSANYGYTF.

The J gene is TRBJ2-6, the V gene TRBV7-9; no clear D gene. The germline V gene encodes CDR1 SEHNR and CDR2 FQNEAQ (reference sequence). Trimming removed 3 bases at V and 0 bases at J, with 6 bases between. The CDR3 contains 15 residues. CDR3 loop: CASSLSSSGANVLTF. The CDR3 region has the DNA TGTGCCAGCAGCTTGAGCTCCTCTGGGGCCAACGTCCTGACTTTC. The entire variable domain, with the rest obtained from reference TRBV7-9 and TRBJ2-6, is as follows: DTGVSQNPRHKITKRGQNVTFRCDPISEHNRLYWYRQTLGQGPEFLTYFQNEAQLEKSRLLSDRFSAERPKGSFSTLEIQRTEQGDSAMYLCASSLSSSGANVLTFGAGSRLTVL.

V and J are TRBV7-8 and TRBJ1-1, with D possibly matching TRBD1 (6 bases). This CDR3 has 18 amino acids. Germline-derived CDR1 and CDR2 are SGHVS and FQNEAQ. V gave up 5 bases and J gave up 2 bases, with 24 bases separating them. The CDR3 DNA reads as TGTGCCAGCAGCCCCGGCTCACAGGGAGGGGGGTACAACACTGAAGCTTTCTTT. Its protein product is CASSPGSQGGGYNTEAFF. Full variable domain (remainder filled in from reference TRBV7-8 and TRBJ1-1): GAGVSQSPRYKVAKRGQDVALRCDPISGHVSLFWYQQALGQGPEFLTYFQNEAQLDKSGLPSDRFFAERPEGSVSTLKIQRTQQEDSAVYLCASSPGSQGGGYNTEAFFGQGTRLTVV.

The J gene is TRBJ1-1, the V gene TRBV7-6; no clear D. The CDR3 covers 14 residues. Trimming pared 1 base from V and 5 bases from J, leaving 11 bases between. In germline, CDR1 is SGHVS, CDR2 FNYEAQ. For the CDR3, the DNA is TGTGCCAGCAGCTTAGGGTTGGGTAGTACTGAAGCTTTCTTT. It specifies CASSLGLGSTEAFF.

The chain employs TRBV6-1 and TRBJ1-5, with 9 bases matching TRBD1. CDR1 and CDR2 from the germline V gene are MNHNS and SASEGT. V gave up 6 bases and J gave up 9 bases; unmatched junction bases: 12. This CDR3 has 15 amino acids. The CDR3 DNA is TGTGCCAGCAGGTTATCCGGGACAGGGATCCGGCCCCAGCATTTT. The encoded protein is CASRLSGTGIRPQHF.

The V gene is TRBV11-2, the J gene TRBJ2-2, with TRBD2 as a possible D gene (6 bases). CDR3 length equals 18 residues. V was shortened by 3 bases and J by 5 bases, with 22 bases between the two germline ends. CDR1 is SGHAT and CDR2 is FQNNGV in the germline V gene. CDR3 sequence reads: CASSFIVPGSSWTGELFF. The CDR3 DNA is TGTGCCAGCAGCTTTATAGTCCCCGGGAGTAGTTGGACCGGGGAGCTGTTTTTT.

V gene TRBV10-1 combines with J gene TRBJ2-2, with D perhaps TRBD1 or TRBD2 (6 bases each). Deletions cut 3 bases from V and 6 bases from J, with 14 bases between. Germline V gives CDR1 WNHNN, CDR2 SYGVQD (reference sequence). CDR3 size: 15 residues. In DNA, the CDR3 is TGCGCCAGCAGTGAAGGGGGGCTAACACCCGGGGAGCTGTTTTTT. Translation: CASSEGGLTPGELFF.

The chain links TRBV5-1 to TRBJ2-1; unclear D gene. Germline V gives CDR1 SGHRS, CDR2 YFSETQ. The CDR3 runs to 13 residues. Trimming removed 0 bases from V and 4 bases from J, with 5 bases in between. CDR3 protein: CASSLGQYNEQFF. In nucleotides, the CDR3 is TGCGCCAGCAGCTTGGGTCAGTACAATGAGCAGTTCTTC.

The rearrangement joins TRBV6-6 to TRBJ2-1; no clear D. This CDR3 is 16 amino acids long. Between the trimmed V and J ends, which lost 5 bases and 5 bases, there was a span of 19 bases. Germline V lookup: CDR1 MNHNY, CDR2 SVGAGI (reference sequence). CDR3: CASSPRGGSLHNEQFF. Written as DNA, the CDR3 is TGTGCCAGCAGTCCCCGTGGCGGCTCCCTCCACAATGAGCAGTTCTTC.

This clone was observed a handful of times. The chain uses TRBV6-4 and TRBJ2-1; D possibly corresponds to TRBD1 (6 bases). Looked up from germline, CDR1 is MRHNA and CDR2 is SNTAGT. The ends were cut back, 5 bases at V and 0 bases at J, with 11 bases in the middle. The CDR3 is 15 amino acids. CDR3 sequence reads: CASSNTGNSYNEQFF. Here the CDR3 DNA reads TGTGCCAGCAGTAACACAGGGAACTCCTACAATGAGCAGTTCTTC.

This clone is judged large. V is TRBV13 and J is TRBJ2-5; 10 bases match TRBD1. Trimming at V came to 4 bases and at J to 4 bases, leaving 15 bases not matched to a gene. The CDR3 contains 18 residues. CDR1 is PRHDT and CDR2 is FYEKMQ in the germline V gene (reference sequence). CDR3 protein: CASSSFSRGQGIGETQYF. In DNA, the CDR3 is TGTGCCAGCAGCTCCTTCTCTCGGGGACAGGGGATAGGAGAGACCCAGTACTTC. Supplemented by reference TRBV13 and TRBJ2-5, the full variable domain reads AAGVIQSPRHLIKEKRETATLKCYPIPRHDTVYWYQQGPGQDPQFLISFYEKMQSDKGSIPDRFSAQQFSDYHSELNMSSLELGDSALYFCASSSFSRGQGIGETQYFGPGTRLLVL.

This clone was observed a single time. This sequence joins TRBV15 and TRBJ1-5; D gene uncertain. Trimming took off 6 bases at V and 0 bases at J, with 12 bases between the two ends. The germline gives CDR1 LNHNV, CDR2 YYDKDF (reference sequence). The CDR3 consists of 15 residues. CDR3 protein: CATRGARGSNQPQHF. CDR3 coding DNA: TGTGCCACCAGAGGAGCACGGGGTAGCAATCAGCCCCAGCATTTT.

This clone was seen more than once but under ten times. The chain has TRBV5-1 and TRBJ2-1; no clear D. Germline values: CDR1 SGHRS, CDR2 YFSETQ. The length of the CDR3 is 13 residues. The V end lost 2 bases, the J end lost 6 bases, and 9 bases lay between the germline ends. The CDR3 sequence: CASSFLGINEQFF. The CDR3 coding sequence is TGCGCCAGCAGCTTTTTAGGGATCAATGAGCAGTTCTTC.

This clone has just one count. This chain joins TRBV10-2 and TRBJ2-1; 7 bases fit TRBD2. There are 14 residues in the CDR3. Germline trimming cut 8 bases from V and 8 bases from J; bases unmatched to any gene: 12. Germline assignment: CDR1 WSHSY and CDR2 SAAADI. CDR3 region: CASLLSGGRDEQFF. CDR3 coding DNA: TGCGCCAGCTTATTGAGTGGGGGGAGGGATGAGCAGTTCTTC.

This clone is a singleton in its sample. V usage is TRBV6-1 and J usage is TRBJ2-5; no firm D call. The V end lost 2 bases, the J end lost 10 bases, and 11 bases lay between the germline ends. CDR1 MNHNS and CDR2 SASEGT come from the germline V gene. The length of the CDR3 is 12 residues. CDR3 in DNA: TGTGCCAGCAGTGAAATACCAAGGATCCAGTACTTC. Translating it yields CASSEIPRIQYF.

The chain recombines TRBV14 with TRBJ2-5; D is perhaps TRBD2 (6 bases). The CDR3 runs to 16 residues. CDR1 is SGHDN, CDR2 FVKESK, per germline. Trimming cost V 0 bases and J 5 bases, with 16 bases left between them. The DNA of the CDR3 is TGTGCCAGCAGCCAAGAGCTTGGAGGGCTCGGGGAGACCCAGTACTTC. Protein sequence: CASSQELGGLGETQYF.

This clone was counted a single time. The J gene is TRBJ2-5, the V gene TRBV29-1; 8 positions match TRBD2. The CDR3 spans 16 residues. Looked up from germline, CDR1 is SQVTM and CDR2 is ANQGSEA. The V and J ends lost 2 bases and 5 bases, in that order; junction bases with no gene match: 13. CDR3 region: CSVEIPVRGGLETQYF. The CDR3 region has the DNA TGCAGCGTTGAAATCCCCGTTCGCGGGGGGCTGGAGACCCAGTACTTC. Based on the CDR3 plus reference TRBV29-1 and TRBJ2-5, the full variable domain is SAVISQKPSRDICQRGTSLTIQCQVDSQVTMMFWYRQQPGQSLTLIATANQGSEATYESGFVIDKFPISRPNLTFSTLTVSNMSPEDSSIYLCSVEIPVRGGLETQYFGPGTRLLVL.

The chain combines TRBV25-1 with TRBJ2-7; no clear D gene. The CDR3 length is 12 residues. Deletions cut 3 bases from V and 5 bases from J, with 8 bases between. In germline, CDR1 is MGHDK, CDR2 SYGVNS. CDR3 region: CASSDRLNEQYF. Here the CDR3 DNA reads TGTGCCAGCAGTGACAGGTTGAACGAGCAGTACTTC.

In its sample, this clone is medium-sized (0.01 to 0.1%). The chain carries TRBV30 and TRBJ1-4, with D possibly TRBD1 on 5 matching bases. Per germline, CDR1 GTSNPN and CDR2 SVGIG (reference sequence). V was pared by 1 base and J by 6 bases, with 12 bases between. The CDR3 is 14 residues long. Written as DNA, the CDR3 is TGTGCCTGGAGTGGGGACGATAAGCATGAAAAACTGTTTTTT. As protein: CAWSGDDKHEKLFF. The full variable domain, with the rest looked up from reference TRBV30 and TRBJ1-4, is SQTIHQWPATLVQPVGSPLSLECTVEGTSNPNLYWYRQAAGRGLQLLFYSVGIGQISSEVPQNLSASRPQDRQFILSSKKLLLSDSGFYLCAWSGDDKHEKLFFGSGTQLSVL.